These 8 T cell receptor beta chains share one sample of origin, sequenced in a study of T cells in Graves' hyperthyroidism and ophthalmopathy. Amplification of TCR beta CDR3 regions used RNA as the template. The HTBI set primed first-round TCR CDR3 RT-PCR. TCRdb re-called the multiplex PCR reads through MiXCR, storing one row per CDR3 protein. Of about 290,000 distinct CDR3 sequences listed, about an eighth are singletons. The sample taken for sequencing was blood. The receptors shown here come from a woman aged 25 to 39 with Graves' hyperthyroidism that later progressed to Graves' ophthalmopathy.

Concerning this clonotype itself: A much larger clone lies one base from this, so it may be a read error. This rearrangement joins TRBV19 to TRBJ1-1, with D unclear. The CDR3 loop spans 15 amino acids. Deletions cut 3 bases from V and 7 bases from J, with 18 bases between. Germline CDR1 LNHDA, CDR2 SQIVND (reference sequence). In nucleotides, the CDR3 is TGTGCCAGTAGTATGATCAGTGTTGGGCGCCGTGAAGCTTTCTTT. Translation gives CASSMISVGRREAFF.

This clonotype was recorded at least ten times. This chain joins TRBV6-2 or TRBV6-3 and TRBJ2-7, with 7 bases that match TRBD2. V shed 4 bases and J 0 bases; nucleotides not matched to a gene: 3. Germline V gives CDR1 MNHEY, CDR2 SVGEGT. This CDR3 has 14 residues. DNA for the CDR3: TGTGCCAGCAGTTCACTAGCGAGCTCCTACGAGCAGTACTTC. This sequence encodes CASSSLASSYEQYF.

This clonotype came up many times. CDR3 bases: TGTGCCAGCCATCAGTATAGGTCCACAGATACGCAGTATTTT. Encoded protein: CASHQYRSTDTQYF. This rearrangement joins TRBV12-3 or TRBV12-4 to TRBJ2-3; D is unresolved. Trimming took 8 bases from V and 2 from J, leaving 14 bases between them. CDR3 length equals 14 residues.

This chain uses TRBV28 with TRBJ1-1; D remains unclear. Germline values: CDR1 MDHEN, CDR2 SYDVKM. With 4 bases removed from V and 1 base from J, the gap between germline ends came to 10 bases. The CDR3 has 14 residues. The CDR3 region is CASSSVGWNTEAFF. The CDR3 coding sequence is TGTGCCAGCAGTTCCGTCGGCTGGAACACTGAAGCTTTCTTT.

On this clonotype: A much more abundant neighbour one base away suggests this may be a read error. The chain combines TRBV14 with TRBJ1-1; no reliable D call. CDR1 SGHDN and CDR2 FVKESK come from the germline V gene. The CDR3 length is 15 residues. The chain's CDR3 is CASSLGGERNTKAFF. CDR3 DNA: TGTGCCAGCAGCCTGGGTGGGGAAAGAAACACTAAAGCTTTCTTT. Supplemented by reference TRBV14 and TRBJ1-1, the full variable domain reads EAGVTQFPSHSVIEKGQTVTLRCDPISGHDNLYWYRRVMGKEIKFLLHFVKESKQDESGMPNNRFLAERTGGTYSTLKVQPAELEDSGVYFCASSLGGERNTKAFFGQGTRLTVV.

This clonotype was counted ten times or more. CDR3 amino acids: CSASIGANQPQHF. The CDR3 coding sequence is TGCAGTGCCTCAATAGGGGCCAATCAGCCCCAGCATTTT. V gene TRBV20-1 combines with J gene TRBJ1-5; possible D gene TRBD1, 5 bases. V lost 6 bases, J lost 3 bases, and 12 bases lay in between. The germline V gene encodes CDR1 DFQATT and CDR2 SNEGSKA (reference sequence). This CDR3 has 13 residues.

This chain joins TRBV4-1 and TRBJ2-7; the D is unclear. Germline-derived CDR1 and CDR2 are MGHRA and YSYEKL. This CDR3 region has 12 residues. With 0 bases removed from V and 6 bases from J, the gap between germline ends came to 6 bases. This chain's CDR3 is CASSQDRSEQYF. The CDR3 coding sequence is TGCGCCAGCAGCCAAGATAGGTCCGAGCAGTACTTC.

This clonotype was observed at least ten times. This chain connects TRBV12-3 or TRBV12-4 to TRBJ1-3; TRBD1 matches at 9 bases. Unmatched junction bases numbered 5, after V lost 6 bases and J lost 5 bases. The CDR3 totals 14 residues. CDR3: CASSLGQGRNTIYF. The CDR3 DNA reads TGTGCCAGCAGCCTTGGACAGGGGAGAAACACCATATATTTT.